The present T cell receptor (beta chain) was sequenced within a study of blood T cell repertoires in COVID-19. Study background: The study drew acute and convalescent COVID-19 samples from the United States, Italy and Spain.

Sequencing was performed with immunoSEQ multiplex PCR; in TCRdb, only in-frame clones are kept and a portion is missing. The sample includes about 240,000 clones, about 83% of them seen just once. Trimming took 1 base from V and 3 from J; bases not matched to a gene: 8. Germline V gene data show CDR1 as SGHAT and CDR2 as FQNNGV. The CDR3 loop spans 17 amino acids. V is TRBV11-2 and J is TRBJ2-1, with 8 bases lining up with TRBD2. The sequence was collected from a woman in her thirties or forties who had been exposed to COVID-19. The material sequenced was PBMCs or T cells enriched from blood (not recorded which). This CDR3 is CASSLAPRGGHYNEQFF. The CDR3, as DNA: TGTGCCAGCAGCTTAGCCCCACGGGGGGGCCACTACAATGAGCAGTTCTTC.